Shown below are 17 T cell receptor beta chains from a single sample sequenced in a study of blood T cell repertoires in COVID-19. Sequencing used immunoSEQ multiplex PCR; TCRdb keeps in-frame clones, though not all of them. The sample lists roughly 250,000 clones; over 75% were seen once. Sequencing was performed on PBMCs or T cells enriched from blood (not recorded which). The source is a woman aged 25 to 39 who had recovered from COVID-19.

This chain connects TRBV24-1 to TRBJ1-5; D is unclear. V was clipped by 5 bases and J by 7 bases, with 11 bases between them. CDR3 length: 13 amino acids. The V gene's germline CDR1 is KGHDR and CDR2 SFDVKD. The CDR3 sequence is CATSGEDGQPQHF. The CDR3 nucleotides read TGTGCCACCAGTGGGGAGGACGGGCAGCCCCAGCATTTT.

V usage is TRBV28 and J usage is TRBJ1-4; D perhaps matches TRBD1 (5 bases). Germline V CDR1 and CDR2: MDHEN, SYDVKM. The CDR3 extends over 13 amino acids. Trimming cost V 4 bases and J 8 bases, with 11 bases left between them. CDR3 nucleotides: TGTGCCAGCAGTTCCGGGTCAGGGGAAAAACTGTTTTTT. Protein: CASSSGSGEKLFF.

This sequence joins TRBV24-1 and TRBJ1-5; 9 nucleotides line up with TRBD1. Germline assignment: CDR1 KGHDR and CDR2 SFDVKD. V was pared by 2 bases and J by 5 bases, with 3 bases of the junction left unmatched. This CDR3 spans 15 amino acids. CDR3 nucleotide sequence: TGTGCCACCAGTGATTCGGGACAGGGCTATCAGCCCCAGCATTTT. Amino acids: CATSDSGQGYQPQHF.

The chain carries TRBV7-3 and TRBJ2-3, with a weak D call TRBD2 (6 bases). Germline CDR1 SGHTA, CDR2 FQGTGA. CDR3 length: 14 residues. V lost 5 bases to trimming and J lost 2 bases, with 11 bases between them. In nucleotides, the CDR3 is TGTGCCAGCAGCCCCTCACTAGCCACAGATACGCAGTATTTT. Amino acid sequence: CASSPSLATDTQYF.

This rearrangement joins TRBV28 to TRBJ1-6; 9 bases agree with TRBD1. Per the germline V gene, CDR1 is MDHEN and CDR2 is SYDVKM. The V gene end was trimmed by 5 bases and the J gene end by 6 bases; junction bases not matched to a gene: 8. The CDR3 contains 16 residues. The CDR3 loop is CASSLVRQGGNSPLHF. The CDR3 region has the DNA TGTGCCAGCAGTCTAGTGCGACAGGGGGGTAATTCACCCCTCCACTTT.

The chain carries TRBV11-2 and TRBJ2-1; tentatively, D is TRBD1 (6 bases). The V gene's germline CDR1 is SGHAT and CDR2 FQNNGV. This CDR3 has 14 residues. V was pared by 7 bases and J by 9 bases, with 19 bases between. The CDR3 sequence is CASKPTGTRGEQFF. In nucleotides, the CDR3 is TGTGCCAGCAAACCAACAGGGACCAGGGGTGAGCAGTTCTTC.

The genes are TRBV5-6 and TRBJ2-3; D is perhaps TRBD1 (5 bases). V lost 0 bases and J 3 bases, leaving 11 bases between the germline ends. Germline assignment: CDR1 SGHDT and CDR2 YYEEEE. The CDR3 runs to 15 residues. CDR3 in DNA: TGTGCCAGCAGCTTGGAGGGGCTTAGGACAGATACGCAGTATTTT. Translation gives CASSLEGLRTDTQYF.

V is TRBV6-1 and J is TRBJ1-5; D unclear. Germline V CDR1 and CDR2: MNHNS, SASEGT. The CDR3 runs to 19 residues. Trimming removed 0 bases from V and 1 base from J, with 19 bases in between. CDR3 in amino acids: CASSEANAGAGNSNQPQHF. The CDR3 DNA is TGTGCCAGCAGTGAAGCTAACGCTGGAGCGGGGAACAGCAATCAGCCCCAGCATTTT.

The gene calls are TRBV7-6 and TRBJ2-7; unclear D gene. This CDR3 has 13 residues. Trimming stripped 1 base from V and 6 bases from J, with 10 bases between. The germline V gene has CDR1 SGHVS and CDR2 FNYEAQ. CDR3 DNA sequence: TGTGCCAGCAGCTTAGGGCTTTCCCTCGAGCAGTACTTC. It yields the protein CASSLGLSLEQYF.

The rearrangement joins TRBV6-5 to TRBJ2-3; D perhaps matches TRBD2 (5 bases). V was shortened by 8 bases and J by 2 bases, with 17 bases between the two germline ends. Germline-derived CDR1 and CDR2 are MNHEY and SVGAGI. The CDR3 runs to 15 residues. CDR3 bases: TGTGCCAGCGGCCCCATAAGCGGAGACACAGATACGCAGTATTTT. Its protein is CASGPISGDTDTQYF.

CDR3 in amino acids: CASSMSLEDSYEQYF. The CDR3 region has the DNA TGTGCCAGCAGCATGTCGTTAGAGGACTCCTACGAGCAGTACTTC. The chain has TRBV5-4 and TRBJ2-7; D is ambiguous. V was shortened by 4 bases and J by 0 bases, with 14 bases between the two germline ends. Germline values: CDR1 SGHNT, CDR2 YYREEE (reference sequence). The CDR3 sequence is 15 residues long.

The gene calls are TRBV30 and TRBJ1-2, with 8 bases identical to TRBD1. J lost 4 bases, V lost 2 bases, and 3 bases had no gene match. Germline values: CDR1 GTSNPN, CDR2 SVGIG (reference sequence). The length of the CDR3 is 13 residues. The CDR3 here is CAWSRTGFYGYTF. The CDR3 region has the DNA TGTGCCTGGAGTCGGACAGGGTTCTATGGCTACACCTTC.

The V call is TRBV7-6, the J call TRBJ1-1, with D unclear. With 4 bases removed from V and 0 bases from J, the gap between germline ends came to 12 bases. CDR1 and CDR2 from the germline V gene are SGHVS and FNYEAQ. This CDR3 is built from 15 residues. The CDR3 loop is CASSSGRSVNTEAFF. For the CDR3, the DNA is TGTGCCAGCAGCTCAGGAAGGTCAGTGAACACTGAAGCTTTCTTT.

This chain joins TRBV24-1 and TRBJ1-4; 11 nucleotides match TRBD1. The CDR3 covers 16 residues. Trimming at V came to 4 bases and at J to 5 bases, leaving 5 bases not matched to a gene. From germline, CDR1 is KGHDR and CDR2 SFDVKD. CDR3 loop: CATSERRTGGNEKLFF. In DNA form, the CDR3 reads TGTGCCACCAGTGAAAGAAGGACAGGGGGCAATGAAAAACTGTTTTTT.

The chain carries TRBV5-1 and TRBJ1-4; 8 bases align to TRBD1. Germline CDR1 reads SGHRS; CDR2 reads YFSETQ. Trimming at V came to 0 bases and at J to 1 base, leaving 2 bases not matched to a gene. The CDR3 is made up of 16 amino acids. In DNA form, the CDR3 reads TGCGCCAGCAGCTTGGACAGGGGGGTAACTAATGAAAAACTGTTTTTT. This encodes CASSLDRGVTNEKLFF.

The chain recombines TRBV5-6 with TRBJ1-2; 9 bases are shared with TRBD1. Germline V gene lookup returns CDR1 SGHDT and CDR2 YYEEEE. Trimming cost V 2 bases and J 6 bases; bases outside gene matches: 8. The CDR3 covers 15 residues. The CDR3: CASSFAGDREDGYTF. The CDR3 DNA sequence: TGTGCCAGCAGCTTTGCGGGGGACAGGGAAGATGGCTACACCTTC.

This clone has only one observation. Other DNA variants within this sample encode the same CDR3. This chain uses TRBV9 with TRBJ1-6; TRBD1 matches at 8 bases. This CDR3 has 15 residues. Germline V gene lookup returns CDR1 SGDLS and CDR2 YYNGEE. Trimming took 3 bases from V and 10 from J; bases not matched to a gene: 9. Here the CDR3 DNA reads TGTGCCAGCAGCGCCCGAGACAGGGGTAACTCACCCCTCCACTTT. It yields the protein CASSARDRGNSPLHF. Using reference TRBV9 and TRBJ1-6 for the parts outside the CDR3, the full variable domain is DSGVTQTPKHLITATGQRVTLRCSPRSGDLSVYWYQQSLDQGLQFLIQYYNGEERAKGNILERFSAQQFPDLHSELNLSSLELGDSALYFCASSARDRGNSPLHFGNGTRLTVT.